The source of this T cell receptor (beta chain) is a study of cytomegalovirus exposure and HLA in healthy donors. On the study more broadly: Later analysis reported that the approximately 120 validation repertoires shared the platform of the roughly 630 first-cohort repertoires.

Assay: immunoSEQ multiplex PCR; the TCRdb copy retains only in-frame clones and omits some. This repertoire shows 250,000 or so clones, less than 90% found once; its top ten account for more than 10%. General study points: A later analysis found first-cohort TCR clusters tended to co-occur in the 130 or so validation repertoires. Cytomegalovirus-associated status was assigned to about 150 TCR beta chains. Most TCR sequences showed up rarely, but some public TCRs showed up in many donors.

Comment on this clone: Antigen specificity is unknown.

With V trimmed by 4 bases and J by 6 bases, 8 bases remained unmatched. This CDR3 has 16 amino acids. From germline, CDR1 is SGHDN and CDR2 FVKESK. The sequenced sample was PBMCs. The receptor comes from a young man in good health and CMV-seropositive. The V and J genes are TRBV14 and TRBJ2-7, with TRBD2 matching over 14 bases. CDR3 region: CASSPLGLAGAGEQYF. CDR3 nucleotides: TGTGCCAGCAGCCCCCTGGGACTAGCGGGAGCTGGCGAGCAGTACTTC.